The 15 T cell receptor beta chains reported below all come from one sample, sequenced in a study of breast tumors, draining lymph nodes, adjacent tissues. TCRdb re-called the multiplex PCR reads with MiXCR, one entry per CDR3 protein. The table includes 150,000 to 250,000 distinct CDR3 sequences, over 25% detected once. Breast cancer patients provided tissue from their axillary draining lymph nodes. Sequenced sample: axillary lymph node tissue. The receptor set was obtained from a female donor with breast cancer. Some clones in this sample may be carry-over from other donors' samples.

The CDR3 DNA sequence: TGTGCCAGTAGTATAAGTTCGGAGGGGGGGACAGGCCCGCAGCAGTTCTTC. This sequence encodes CASSISSEGGTGPQQFF. The chain is built from TRBV19 and TRBJ2-1; weak D call: TRBD1 (8 bases). Germline CDR1 LNHDA, CDR2 SQIVND (reference sequence). V was cut by 2 bases and J by 11 bases, with 25 bases left in between. The CDR3 has 17 residues.

This clonotype was detected ten times or more. CDR3 sequence reads: CSATTTGSLVYQPQHF. DNA for the CDR3: TGCAGTGCTACGACGACCGGGTCCCTGGTTTATCAGCCCCAGCATTTT. V is TRBV20-1 and J is TRBJ1-5; no clear D. The CDR3 runs to 16 residues. The V gene's germline CDR1 is DFQATT and CDR2 SNEGSKA (reference sequence). V was cut by 4 bases and J by 5 bases, with 21 bases left in between.

The chain combines TRBV7-9 with TRBJ2-5; the match to TRBD2 covers 10 bases. V was pared by 5 bases and J by 5 bases, with 8 bases of the junction left unmatched. CDR3 size: 15 residues. Germline-derived CDR1 and CDR2 are SEHNR and FQNEAQ (reference sequence). CDR3 residues: CASSEKREGRETQYF. CDR3 in DNA: TGTGCCAGCAGCGAAAAGCGGGAGGGCCGGGAGACCCAGTACTTC.

About this clonotype itself: At one of its ends the junction is not consistent with the germline gene, which may arise from a read error. V and J are TRBV6-1 and TRBJ2-2; D unresolved. CDR1 is MNHNS, CDR2 SASEGT, per germline. The CDR3 loop spans 13 amino acids. The CDR3 sequence is CASSGSNAGELFF. In nucleotides, the CDR3 is TGTGCCAGCAGTGGGTCGAACGCCGGGGAGCTGTTTTTT.

This clonotype was seen many times. This sequence joins TRBV20-1 and TRBJ2-3; D call uncertain. V was pared by 0 bases and J by 4 bases, with 11 bases between. Germline loops: CDR1 DFQATT, CDR2 SNEGSKA (reference sequence). This CDR3 has 14 residues. The CDR3 reads CSARDIEASDTQYF. As DNA, the CDR3 is TGCAGTGCTAGAGATATTGAAGCCTCAGATACGCAGTATTTT.

This clonotype was recorded at least ten times. V and J are TRBV20-1 and TRBJ2-1; the D gene is possibly TRBD1 (7 bases). V lost 5 bases, J lost 3 bases, and 17 bases lay in between. The germline gives CDR1 DFQATT, CDR2 SNEGSKA (reference sequence). CDR3 length: 15 residues. The CDR3 DNA reads TGCAGTGCTTTTGGGGGCGGGACAGTCTACAATGAGCAGTTCTTC. Translation gives CSAFGGGTVYNEQFF.

This clonotype was seen at least ten times. The V call is TRBV30, the J call TRBJ2-5; TRBD2 aligns across 7 bases. The CDR3 loop spans 15 amino acids. Germline V gene lookup returns CDR1 GTSNPN and CDR2 SVGIG (reference sequence). The trim removed 0 bases at V and 4 bases at J, leaving 8 bases unmatched. The CDR3 here is CAWSVLGREGETQYF. The CDR3 DNA reads as TGTGCCTGGAGTGTACTCGGCAGGGAGGGAGAGACCCAGTACTTC.

This clonotype was seen repeatedly, ten times or more. This chain joins TRBV5-6 and TRBJ2-5, with 7 nucleotides matching TRBD2. With V trimmed by 6 bases and J by 1 base, 3 bases remained unmatched. Germline CDR1 and CDR2: SGHDT and YYEEEE. CDR3 length equals 13 residues. The CDR3 DNA sequence: TGTGCCAGCACAGCGGGACTCCAAGAGACCCAGTACTTC. It codes for CASTAGLQETQYF.

This clonotype was counted at least ten times. The rearrangement uses TRBV30 and TRBJ1-5, with 9 bases matching TRBD1. The ends lost 2 bases at V and 6 bases at J; junction bases unmatched: 5. The V gene's germline CDR1 is GTSNPN and CDR2 SVGIG (reference sequence). The CDR3 runs to 14 residues. In nucleotides, the CDR3 is TGTGCCTGGAGTCCTGGACAGGGGCTTCAGCCCCAGCATTTT. Encoded protein: CAWSPGQGLQPQHF.

On this clonotype itself: This sequence may be a read error, since a much larger clone differs from it by one base. The gene calls are TRBV5-1 and TRBJ2-1; D is undetermined. The V and J ends lost 10 bases and 5 bases respectively, with 16 bases between them. The CDR3 spans 13 residues. The germline CDR1 and CDR2 sequences are SGHRS and YFSETQ. The CDR3 nucleotides read TGCGCCGGCACCGAGGCGACACACAATGAGCAGTTCTTC. Translation: CAGTEATHNEQFF.

This clonotype was found many times. The J gene is TRBJ2-7, the V gene TRBV11-2; either TRBD1 or TRBD2 may supply D (5 bases each). V lost 1 base and J lost 3, with 13 bases in between. Germline CDR1 is SGHAT and CDR2 is FQNNGV. The length of the CDR3 is 15 residues. Here the CDR3 reads CASSLGRDLGYEQYF. CDR3 DNA: TGTGCCAGCAGCTTAGGCCGGGACCTAGGCTACGAGCAGTACTTC.

This clonotype appeared many times. The chain recombines TRBV12-3 or TRBV12-4 with TRBJ2-2, with D possibly being TRBD1 (5 bases). V lost 5 bases to trimming and J lost 3 bases, with 13 bases between them. The CDR3 consists of 15 residues. CDR3 nucleotide sequence: TGTGCCAGCAGTCATCGCAGGGCCTACACCGGGGAGCTGTTTTTT. This gives the protein CASSHRRAYTGELFF.

This chain joins TRBV18 and TRBJ1-1, with TRBD1 matching over 8 bases. Germline CDR1 and CDR2: KGHSH and LQKENI. This CDR3 is built from 15 residues. The V gene end was trimmed by 5 bases and the J gene end by 1 base; junction bases not matched to a gene: 6. CDR3 sequence: CASSSTGDPNTEAFF. The CDR3 region has the DNA TGTGCCAGCTCATCGACAGGGGACCCGAACACTGAAGCTTTCTTT.

Ten or more counts support this clonotype. V and J are TRBV7-9 and TRBJ2-1; tentatively, D is TRBD2 (5 bases). This CDR3 spans 15 amino acids. Germline CDR1 and CDR2: SEHNR and FQNEAQ (reference sequence). The V end lost 1 base, the J end lost 1 base, and 8 bases lay between the germline ends. CDR3 amino acids: CASSLGLASYNEQFF. Here the CDR3 DNA reads TGTGCCAGCAGCTTAGGGCTAGCTTCCTACAATGAGCAGTTCTTC.

As concerns this clonotype: A read error may explain this, as a much larger clone is one base away. The rearrangement links TRBV11-3 to TRBJ2-5; D is ambiguous. Germline CDR1 is SGHNT and CDR2 is YENEEA. This CDR3 comprises 13 residues. CDR3: CASSYRYQATQYF. CDR3 nucleotide sequence: TGTGCCAGCAGCTATCGATACCAAGCGACCCAGTACTTC.